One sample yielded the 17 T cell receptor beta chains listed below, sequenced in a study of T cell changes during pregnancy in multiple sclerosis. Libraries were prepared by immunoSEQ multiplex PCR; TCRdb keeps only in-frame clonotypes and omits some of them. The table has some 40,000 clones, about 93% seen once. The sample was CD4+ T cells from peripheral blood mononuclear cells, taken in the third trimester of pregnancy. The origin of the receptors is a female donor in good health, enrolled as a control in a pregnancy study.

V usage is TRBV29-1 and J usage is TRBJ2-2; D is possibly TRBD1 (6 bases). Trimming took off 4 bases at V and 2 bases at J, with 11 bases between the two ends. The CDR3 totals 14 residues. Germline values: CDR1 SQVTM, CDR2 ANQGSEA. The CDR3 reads CSVAAGVNTGELFF. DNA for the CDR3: TGCAGCGTTGCAGCAGGGGTAAACACCGGGGAGCTGTTTTTT.

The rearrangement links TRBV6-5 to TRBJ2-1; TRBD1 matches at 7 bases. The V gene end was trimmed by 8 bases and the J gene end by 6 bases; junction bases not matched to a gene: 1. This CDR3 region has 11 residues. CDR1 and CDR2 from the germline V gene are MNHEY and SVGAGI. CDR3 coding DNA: TGTGCCAGCTACAGGGGCAATGAGCAGTTCTTC. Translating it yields CASYRGNEQFF.

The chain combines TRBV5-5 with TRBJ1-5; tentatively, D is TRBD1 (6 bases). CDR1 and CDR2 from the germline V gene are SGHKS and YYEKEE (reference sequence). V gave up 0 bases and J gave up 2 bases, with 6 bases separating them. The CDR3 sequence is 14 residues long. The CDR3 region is CASSLDRGNQPQHF. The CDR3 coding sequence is TGTGCCAGCAGCTTGGACAGGGGCAATCAGCCCCAGCATTTT.

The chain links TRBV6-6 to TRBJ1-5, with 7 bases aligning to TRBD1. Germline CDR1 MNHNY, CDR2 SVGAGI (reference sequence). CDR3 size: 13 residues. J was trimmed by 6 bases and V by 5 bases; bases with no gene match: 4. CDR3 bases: TGTGCCAGCAGTAGGCAGGGGGGTCAGCCCCAGCATTTT. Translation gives CASSRQGGQPQHF.

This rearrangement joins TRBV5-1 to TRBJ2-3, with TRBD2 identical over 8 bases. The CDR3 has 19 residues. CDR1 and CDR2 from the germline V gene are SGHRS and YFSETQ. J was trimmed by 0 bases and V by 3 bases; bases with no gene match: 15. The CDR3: CASSSLPSGSLLSTDTQYF. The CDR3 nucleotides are TGCGCCAGCAGCTCACTCCCTAGCGGGTCATTGCTTAGCACAGATACGCAGTATTTT.

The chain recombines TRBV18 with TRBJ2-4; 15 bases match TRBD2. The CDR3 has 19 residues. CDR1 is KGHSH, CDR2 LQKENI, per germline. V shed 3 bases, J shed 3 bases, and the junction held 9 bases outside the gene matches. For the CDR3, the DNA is TGTGCCAGCTCACCCCTCGGGACTAGCGGGAGGCGCGGCAAAAACATTCAGTACTTC. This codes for CASSPLGTSGRRGKNIQYF.

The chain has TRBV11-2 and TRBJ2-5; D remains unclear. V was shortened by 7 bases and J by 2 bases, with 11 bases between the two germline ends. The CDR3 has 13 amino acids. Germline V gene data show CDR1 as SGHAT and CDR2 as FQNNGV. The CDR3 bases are TGTGCCAGCAACCCGACGGGTCAAGAGACCCAGTACTTC. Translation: CASNPTGQETQYF.

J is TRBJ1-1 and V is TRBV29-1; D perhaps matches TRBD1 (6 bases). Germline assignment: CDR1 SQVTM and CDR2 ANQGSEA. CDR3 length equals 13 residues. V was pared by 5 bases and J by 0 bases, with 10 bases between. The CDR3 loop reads CSVSDRLNTEAFF. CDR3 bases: TGCAGCGTTTCGGACAGATTGAACACTGAAGCTTTCTTT. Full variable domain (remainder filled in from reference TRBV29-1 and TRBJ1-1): SAVISQKPSRDICQRGTSLTIQCQVDSQVTMMFWYRQQPGQSLTLIATANQGSEATYESGFVIDKFPISRPNLTFSTLTVSNMSPEDSSIYLCSVSDRLNTEAFFGQGTRLTVV.

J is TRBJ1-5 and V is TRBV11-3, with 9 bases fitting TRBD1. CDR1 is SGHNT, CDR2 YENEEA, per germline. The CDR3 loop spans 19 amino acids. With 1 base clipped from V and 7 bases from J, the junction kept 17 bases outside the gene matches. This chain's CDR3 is CASSLGNRPGQGKSQPQHF. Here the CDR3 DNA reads TGTGCCAGCAGCTTAGGTAATCGTCCGGGACAGGGAAAATCCCAGCCCCAGCATTTT.

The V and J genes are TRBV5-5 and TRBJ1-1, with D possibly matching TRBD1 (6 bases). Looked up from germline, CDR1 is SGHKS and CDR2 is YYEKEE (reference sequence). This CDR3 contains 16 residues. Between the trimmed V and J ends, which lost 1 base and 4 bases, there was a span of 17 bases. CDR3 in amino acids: CASSLYQGIKRTEAFF. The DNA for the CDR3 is TGTGCCAGCAGCTTGTATCAGGGGATAAAACGCACTGAAGCTTTCTTT. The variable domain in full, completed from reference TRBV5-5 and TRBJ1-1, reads DAGVTQSPTHLIKTRGQQVTLRCSPISGHKSVSWYQQVLGQGPQFIFQYYEKEERGRGNFPDRFSARQFPNYSSELNVNALLLGDSALYLCASSLYQGIKRTEAFFGQGTRLTVV.

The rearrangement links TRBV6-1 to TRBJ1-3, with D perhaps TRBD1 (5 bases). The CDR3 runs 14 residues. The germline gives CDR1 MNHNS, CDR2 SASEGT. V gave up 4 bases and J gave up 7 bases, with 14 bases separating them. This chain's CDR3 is CASSGGLPGNTIYF. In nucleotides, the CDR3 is TGTGCCAGCAGTGGGGGACTTCCCGGGAACACCATATATTTT.

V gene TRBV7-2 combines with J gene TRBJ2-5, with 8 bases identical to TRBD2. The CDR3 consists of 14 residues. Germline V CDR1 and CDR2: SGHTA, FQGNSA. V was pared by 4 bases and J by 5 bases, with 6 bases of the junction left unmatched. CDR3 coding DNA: TGTGCCAGCAGCTCGCGGGAGGCGGGCGAGACCCAGTACTTC. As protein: CASSSREAGETQYF.

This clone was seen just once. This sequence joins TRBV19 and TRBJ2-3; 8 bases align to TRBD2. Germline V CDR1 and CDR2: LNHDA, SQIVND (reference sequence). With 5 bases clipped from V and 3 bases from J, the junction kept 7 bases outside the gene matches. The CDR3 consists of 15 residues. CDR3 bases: TGTGCCAGTAGTCCCAGCGGGAGTTTGACAGATACGCAGTATTTT. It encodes CASSPSGSLTDTQYF.

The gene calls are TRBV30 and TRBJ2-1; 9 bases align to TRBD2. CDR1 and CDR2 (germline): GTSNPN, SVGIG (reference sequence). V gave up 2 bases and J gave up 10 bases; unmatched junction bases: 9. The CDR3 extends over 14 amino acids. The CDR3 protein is CAWSQRASGVEQFF. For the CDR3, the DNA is TGTGCCTGGAGTCAGAGGGCTAGCGGGGTCGAGCAGTTCTTC.

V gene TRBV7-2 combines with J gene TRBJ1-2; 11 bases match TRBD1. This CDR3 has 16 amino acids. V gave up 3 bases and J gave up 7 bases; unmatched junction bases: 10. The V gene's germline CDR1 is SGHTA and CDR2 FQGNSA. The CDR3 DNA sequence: TGTGCCAGCAGCTTTGCAACCGGGACAGGGGGATCTGGCTACACCTTC. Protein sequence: CASSFATGTGGSGYTF.

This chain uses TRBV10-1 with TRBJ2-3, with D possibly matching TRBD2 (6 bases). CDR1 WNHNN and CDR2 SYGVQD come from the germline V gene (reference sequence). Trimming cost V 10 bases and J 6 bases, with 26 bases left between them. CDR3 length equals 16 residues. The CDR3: CAIRDSILPESDTQYF. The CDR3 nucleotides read TGCGCCATTCGGGACTCTATCTTACCCGAGTCGGATACGCAGTATTTT.

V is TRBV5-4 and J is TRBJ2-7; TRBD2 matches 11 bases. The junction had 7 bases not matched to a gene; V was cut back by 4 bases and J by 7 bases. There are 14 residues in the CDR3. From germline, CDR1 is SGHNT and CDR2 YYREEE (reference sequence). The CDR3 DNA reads TGTGCCAGCAGCCAGGGACTAGCGGACTGGGAGCAGTACTTC. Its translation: CASSQGLADWEQYF. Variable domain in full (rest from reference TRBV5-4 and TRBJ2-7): ETGVTQSPTHLIKTRGQQVTLRCSSQSGHNTVSWYQQALGQGPQFIFQYYREEENGRGNFPPRFSGLQFPNYSSELNVNALELDDSALYLCASSQGLADWEQYFGPGTRLTVT.